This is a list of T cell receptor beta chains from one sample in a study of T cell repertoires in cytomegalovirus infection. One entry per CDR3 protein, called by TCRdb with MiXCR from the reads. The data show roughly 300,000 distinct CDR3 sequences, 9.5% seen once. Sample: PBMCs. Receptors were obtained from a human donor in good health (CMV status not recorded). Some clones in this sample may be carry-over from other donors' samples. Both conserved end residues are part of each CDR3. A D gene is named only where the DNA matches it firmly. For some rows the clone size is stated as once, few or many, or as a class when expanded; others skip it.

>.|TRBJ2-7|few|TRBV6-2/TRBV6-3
TGTGCCAGCAGTTACTCATGGGCGGAAGTCCAGCAGTACTTC
CASSYSWAEVQQYF
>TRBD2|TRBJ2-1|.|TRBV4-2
TGTGCCAGCAGCCAAGAACAGGGATTAGCGGGGGGTCGCTACAATGAGCAGTTCTTC
CASSQEQGLAGGRYNEQFF
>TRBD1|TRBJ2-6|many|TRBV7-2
TGTGCCAGCAGCTCCCGGGACAGGGAGGAATCTGGGGCCAACGTCCTGACTTTC
CASSSRDREESGANVLTF
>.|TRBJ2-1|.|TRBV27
TGTGCCAGCAGTCCCCGCCCGGGAACCTTTGTGCCCTACAATGAGCAGTTCTTC
CASSPRPGTFVPYNEQFF
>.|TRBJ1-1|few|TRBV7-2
TGTGCCAGCAGCCCTGGACGAGTGGGCACTGAAGCTTTCTTT
CASSPGRVGTEAFF
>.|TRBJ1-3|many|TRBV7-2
TGTGCCAGCAGCTTAACCGGGGCCAGCTCTGGAAACACCATATATTTT
CASSLTGASSGNTIYF
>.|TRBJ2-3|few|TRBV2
TGTGCCAGCAGCCCTAGAGGGGGGCACGAGCAGTATTTT
CASSPRGGHEQYF
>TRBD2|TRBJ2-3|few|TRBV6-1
TGTGCCAGCAGTGAAGTTAGCGGGAGTGATACGCAGTATTTT
CASSEVSGSDTQYF
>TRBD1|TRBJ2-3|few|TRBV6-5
TGTGCCAGCAGACCGACAGGGGTAACAGATACGCAGTATTTT
CASRPTGVTDTQYF
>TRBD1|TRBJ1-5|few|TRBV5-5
TGTGCCAGCAGCTTTGGGACAGACGTTAAGCCCCAGCATTTT
CASSFGTDVKPQHF
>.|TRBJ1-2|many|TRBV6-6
TGTGCCAGCAGTTACTCGAGGGGAACGGTGGACGGCTACACCTTC
CASSYSRGTVDGYTF
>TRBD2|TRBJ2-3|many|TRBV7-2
TGTGCCAGCAGCGCGGGACTAGCGGGGGGGCACGGTACGCAGTATTTT
CASSAGLAGGHGTQYF
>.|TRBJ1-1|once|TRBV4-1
TGCGCCAGCAGCCAACTTCCAACGGAAACTGAAGCTTTCTTT
CASSQLPTETEAFF
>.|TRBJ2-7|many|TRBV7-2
TGTGCCAGCAGCTTAGCGTTCGGCGGGGACGAGCAGTACTTC
CASSLAFGGDEQYF
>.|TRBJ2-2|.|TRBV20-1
TGCAGTGCTCCTCACGCGGCTACAGCGGAGCTGTTTTTT
CSAPHAATAELFF
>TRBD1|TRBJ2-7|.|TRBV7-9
TGTGCCAGCATATTGGGACAGGGACACGAGCAGTACTTC
CASILGQGHEQYF
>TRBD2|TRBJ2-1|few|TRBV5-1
TGCGCCAGCAGCAACGCCGGGACTAGCGGGATGGGTGGGCGATGGAATGAGCAGTTCTTC
CASSNAGTSGMGGRWNEQFF
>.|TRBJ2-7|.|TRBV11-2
TGTGCCAGCAGCTTAGCCCCTAAGGGGCGAAGCTACGAGCAGTACTTC
CASSLAPKGRSYEQYF
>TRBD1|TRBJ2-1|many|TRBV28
TGTGCCAGCAGTGGGACAGGGCGCTTTAGGGTACACAATGAGCAGTTCTTC
CASSGTGRFRVHNEQFF
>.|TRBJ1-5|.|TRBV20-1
TGCAGTGCTCCTCCGGGGTGGAATCAGCCCCAGCATTTT
CSAPPGWNQPQHF
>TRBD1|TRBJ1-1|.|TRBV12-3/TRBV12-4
TGTGCCAGCAGTTTCGAGGACAGGGGGAGAGGTTTCTTT
CASSFEDRGRGFF
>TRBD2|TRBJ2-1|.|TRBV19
TGTGCCAGTAGTCGGACTAGCGGGCTAAATGGGCTCAATGAGCAGTTCTTC
CASSRTSGLNGLNEQFF
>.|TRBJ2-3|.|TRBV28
TGTGCCAGCAGTTTGCTGGACCAACCATCTAGCACAGATACGCAGTATTTT
CASSLLDQPSSTDTQYF
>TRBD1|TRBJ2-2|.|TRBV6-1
TGTGCCAGCACTATCTTTGGGACAGGGGGGAACACCGGGGAGCTGTTTTTT
CASTIFGTGGNTGELFF
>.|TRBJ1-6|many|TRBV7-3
TGTGCCAGCAGCTTAGAGGCAGTGGGCAATTCACCCCTCCACTTT
CASSLEAVGNSPLHF
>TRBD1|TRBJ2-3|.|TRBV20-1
TGCAGTGCCAGGGACAGGGAGACAGATACGCAGTATTTT
CSARDRETDTQYF
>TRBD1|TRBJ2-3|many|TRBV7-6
TGTGCCAGCAGAAAAACAGGGGGCGAAGGCACAGATACGCAGTATTTT
CASRKTGGEGTDTQYF
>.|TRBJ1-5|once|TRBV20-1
TGCAGTGCTAGAGATCCCAGAAGCAATCAGCCCCAGCATTTT
CSARDPRSNQPQHF
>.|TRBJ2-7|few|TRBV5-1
TGCGCCAGCAGCCGGGACACCCCCTACGAGCAGTACTTC
CASSRDTPYEQYF
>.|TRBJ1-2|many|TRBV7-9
TGTGCCAGCAACTCGGGAGCAGGCCTTGCTGGCTACACCTTC
CASNSGAGLAGYTF
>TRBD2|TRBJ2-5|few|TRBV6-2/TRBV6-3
TGTGCCAGCAGTCGGAGAGCGGGAGGGCCTCGAGAGACCCAGTACTTC
CASSRRAGGPRETQYF
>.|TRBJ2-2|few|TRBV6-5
TGTGCCAGCAGCAATGACAGGGCCTTCAGGGGCGGGGGGTTGAGCACCGGGGAGCTGTTTTTT
CASSNDRAFRGGGLSTGELFF
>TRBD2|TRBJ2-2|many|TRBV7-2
TGTGCCAGCAGCCCACCGGGCGGGGAGGGGACCGGGGAGCTGTTTTTT
CASSPPGGEGTGELFF
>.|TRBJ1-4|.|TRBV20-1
TGCAGTGCTCCCAAGGCGTCGGGGCGGGAAAAACTGTTTTTT
CSAPKASGREKLFF
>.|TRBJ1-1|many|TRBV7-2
TGTGCCAGCAGCCCGGGACTATCGAACACTGAAGCTTTCTTT
CASSPGLSNTEAFF